A selection of T cell receptor beta chains follows, all from one sample in a study of blood T cell repertoires in COVID-19. Sequenced by immunoSEQ multiplex PCR; TCRdb stores in-frame clones only, minus some. The sample holds tens of thousands of clones, under 95% seen once. The sample comprised peripheral blood. The source of these receptors is a man aged 50-60 years with acute or convalescent COVID-19. Each CDR3 is given with its conserved first and last residue. D genes are given only for firm matches.

d_gene	v_gene	j_gene	CDR3aa
-	TRBV11-2	TRBJ2-1	CASSLERRLGEQFF
-	TRBV20-1	TRBJ2-7	CSASSGYEQYF
-	TRBV6-6	TRBJ2-4	CASSPSAGAKNIQYF
-	TRBV30	TRBJ2-1	CAWSGAGGYYNEQFF
-	TRBV7-9	TRBJ1-2	CASSEEVTGYTF
-	TRBV5-4	TRBJ1-2	CASSLVFRDTNYGYTF
-	TRBV5-6	TRBJ1-3	CASSVPDSGSGNTIYF
-	TRBV12-3/TRBV12-4	TRBJ2-7	CASSRQGYEQYF
-	TRBV5-1	TRBJ1-1	CASSLVPGDTEAFF
TRBD1	TRBV5-4	TRBJ1-2	CASSSPLGQGASYTF
-	TRBV6-5	TRBJ2-7	CASSSGSGGSYEQYF